The entry that follows covers one TCR beta chain sequence. The same CDR3 is also encoded by other DNA sequences in this sample. The data stem from a study of blood T cell repertoires in COVID-19. For the study at large: There were acute and convalescent COVID-19 samples, and they came from the United States, Italy and Spain. T cells, B-cell-depleted T cells, or PBMCs supplied cDNA or gDNA.

CDR1 and CDR2 (germline): SGHNT, YYREEE (reference sequence). There are 16 residues in the CDR3. Trimming removed 3 bases from V and 5 bases from J, with 20 bases in between. Methods used by the authors: Reference gene primer amplification yielded estimated nucleated cell counts. The repertoire was sequenced with immunoSEQ multiplex PCR; TCRdb's copy has only in-frame clones and lacks some. V and J calls and clone size follow that table, whereas D and trimming were derived from the DNA. This sample has 150,000 or so clones, with about 72% found just once. The TCR originated in a woman aged 65 to 85 with acute or convalescent COVID-19. The sequencing sample was made of peripheral blood. V and J are TRBV5-4 and TRBJ2-5; a possible D gene is TRBD2 (6 bases). CDR3: CASSSRRSEGRETQYF. In nucleotides, the CDR3 is TGTGCCAGCAGCTCGCGCCGGTCGGAGGGAAGGGAGACCCAGTACTTC. Using reference TRBV5-4 and TRBJ2-5 for the parts outside the CDR3, the full variable domain is ETGVTQSPTHLIKTRGQQVTLRCSSQSGHNTVSWYQQALGQGPQFIFQYYREEENGRGNFPPRFSGLQFPNYSSELNVNALELDDSALYLCASSSRRSEGRETQYFGPGTRLLVL.